This record covers a single TCR beta chain. CDR3 length: 16 residues. Germline CDR1 is MNHEY and CDR2 is SMNVEV (reference sequence). V dropped 10 bases and J dropped 4; count of bases not matched to a gene: 13. The sample comes from a study of blood T cell repertoires in COVID-19. Looking at the study overall: Whether acute or convalescent, the COVID-19 samples came from the United States, Italy and Spain. PBMCs, B-cell-depleted T cells, or T cells provided the cDNA or gDNA that made up the material.

Original analysis: Reference gene primer amplification gave nucleated cell count estimates. Sequencing was performed with immunoSEQ multiplex PCR; in TCRdb, only in-frame clones are kept and a portion is missing. For V, J and clone size, that table is used; D and trimming come from the DNA. Here the sample spans approximately 230,000 clones, approximately 90% being singletons. The chain joins TRBV27 to TRBJ1-5; 10 bases are a match to TRBD1. Sequenced material: peripheral blood. The sequence was collected from a man between 18 and 29 years old with active or convalescent COVID-19. CDR3 protein: CATEEDRGPLNQPQHF. CDR3 nucleotides: TGTGCCACCGAAGAAGACAGGGGGCCCTTAAATCAGCCCCAGCATTTT.